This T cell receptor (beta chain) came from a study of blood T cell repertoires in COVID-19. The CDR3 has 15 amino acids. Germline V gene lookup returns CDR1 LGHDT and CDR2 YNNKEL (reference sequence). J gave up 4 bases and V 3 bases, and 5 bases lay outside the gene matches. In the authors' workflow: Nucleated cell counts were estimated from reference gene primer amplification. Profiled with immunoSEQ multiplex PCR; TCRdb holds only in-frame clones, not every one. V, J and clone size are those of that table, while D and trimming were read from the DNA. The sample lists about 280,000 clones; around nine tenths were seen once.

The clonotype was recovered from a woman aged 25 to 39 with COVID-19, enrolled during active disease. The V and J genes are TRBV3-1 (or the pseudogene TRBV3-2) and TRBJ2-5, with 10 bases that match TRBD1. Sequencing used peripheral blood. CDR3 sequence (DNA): TGTGCCAGCAGCCAGTCGACAGGGGGCCCAGAGACCCAGTACTTC. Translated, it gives CASSQSTGGPETQYF.